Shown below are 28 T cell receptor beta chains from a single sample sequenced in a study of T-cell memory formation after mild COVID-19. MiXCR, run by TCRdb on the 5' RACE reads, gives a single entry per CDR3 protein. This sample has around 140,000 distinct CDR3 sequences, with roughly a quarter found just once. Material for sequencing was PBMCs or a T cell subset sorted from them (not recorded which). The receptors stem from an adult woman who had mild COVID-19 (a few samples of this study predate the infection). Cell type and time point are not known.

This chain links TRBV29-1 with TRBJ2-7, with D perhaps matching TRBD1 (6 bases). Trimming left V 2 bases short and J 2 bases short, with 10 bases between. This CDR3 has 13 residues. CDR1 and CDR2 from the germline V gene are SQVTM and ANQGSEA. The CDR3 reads CSVEWAGAYEQYF. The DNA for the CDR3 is TGCAGCGTTGAATGGGCAGGGGCCTACGAGCAGTACTTC.

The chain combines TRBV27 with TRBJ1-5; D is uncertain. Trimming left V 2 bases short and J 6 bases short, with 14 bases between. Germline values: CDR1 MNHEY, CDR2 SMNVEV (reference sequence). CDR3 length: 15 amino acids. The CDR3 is CASSLQFQGSQPQHF. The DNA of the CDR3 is TGTGCCAGCAGTTTACAGTTTCAAGGGAGTCAGCCCCAGCATTTT.

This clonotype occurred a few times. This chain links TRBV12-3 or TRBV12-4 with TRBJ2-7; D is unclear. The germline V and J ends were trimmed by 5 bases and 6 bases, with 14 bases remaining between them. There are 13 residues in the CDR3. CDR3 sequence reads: CASSPTAPAEQYF. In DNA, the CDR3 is TGTGCCAGCAGTCCGACTGCCCCAGCCGAGCAGTACTTC.

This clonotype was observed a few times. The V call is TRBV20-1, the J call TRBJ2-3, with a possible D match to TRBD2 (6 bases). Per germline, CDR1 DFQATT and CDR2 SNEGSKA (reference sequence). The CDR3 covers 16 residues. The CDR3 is CRVEWGGIPSTDTQYF. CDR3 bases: TGCAGGGTAGAATGGGGCGGGATTCCTAGCACAGATACGCAGTATTTT.

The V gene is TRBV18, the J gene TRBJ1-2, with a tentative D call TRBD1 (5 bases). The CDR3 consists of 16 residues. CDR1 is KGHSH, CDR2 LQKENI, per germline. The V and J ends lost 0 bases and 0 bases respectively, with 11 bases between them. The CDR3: CASSPPGQGSNYGYTF. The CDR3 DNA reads TGTGCCAGCTCACCACCCGGCCAGGGATCTAACTATGGCTACACCTTC.

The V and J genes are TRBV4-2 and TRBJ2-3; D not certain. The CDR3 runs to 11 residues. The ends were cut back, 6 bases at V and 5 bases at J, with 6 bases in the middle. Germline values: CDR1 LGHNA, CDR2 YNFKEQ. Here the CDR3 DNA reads TGTGCCAGCAGTGATCTAGATACGCAGTATTTT. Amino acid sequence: CASSDLDTQYF.

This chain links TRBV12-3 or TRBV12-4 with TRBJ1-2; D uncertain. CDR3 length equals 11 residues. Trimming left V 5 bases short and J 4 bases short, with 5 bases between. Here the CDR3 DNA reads TGTGCCAGCAGTCCCGGCTATGGCTACACCTTC. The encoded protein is CASSPGYGYTF.

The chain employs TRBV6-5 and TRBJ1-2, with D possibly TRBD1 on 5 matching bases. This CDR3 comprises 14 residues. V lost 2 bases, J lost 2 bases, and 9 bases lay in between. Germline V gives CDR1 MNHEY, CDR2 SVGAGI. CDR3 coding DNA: TGTGCCAGCAGTTACATGGGGGTAAACTATGGCTACACCTTC. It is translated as CASSYMGVNYGYTF.

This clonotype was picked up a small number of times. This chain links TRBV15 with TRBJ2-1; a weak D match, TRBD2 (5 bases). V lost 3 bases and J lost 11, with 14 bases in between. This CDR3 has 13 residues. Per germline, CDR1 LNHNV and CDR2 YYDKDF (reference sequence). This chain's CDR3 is CATSRVSLGKQFF. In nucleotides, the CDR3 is TGTGCCACCAGCAGGGTTTCACTCGGGAAGCAGTTCTTC.

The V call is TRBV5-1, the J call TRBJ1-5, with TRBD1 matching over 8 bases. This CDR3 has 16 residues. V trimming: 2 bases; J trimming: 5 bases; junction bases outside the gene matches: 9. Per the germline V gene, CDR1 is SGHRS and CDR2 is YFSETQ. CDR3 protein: CASSLDPGGSYQPQHF. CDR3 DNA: TGCGCCAGCAGCTTAGATCCAGGGGGCTCTTATCAGCCCCAGCATTTT. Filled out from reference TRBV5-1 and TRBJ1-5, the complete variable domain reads KAGVTQTPRYLIKTRGQQVTLSCSPISGHRSVSWYQQTPGQGLQFLFEYFSETQRNKGNFPGRFSGRQFSNSRSEMNVSTLELGDSALYLCASSLDPGGSYQPQHFGDGTRLSIL.

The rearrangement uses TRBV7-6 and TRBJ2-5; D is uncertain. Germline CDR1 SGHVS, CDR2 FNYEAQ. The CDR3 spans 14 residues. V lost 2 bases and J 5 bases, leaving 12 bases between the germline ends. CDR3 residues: CASSLSQRGETQYF. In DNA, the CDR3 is TGTGCCAGCAGCTTAAGTCAGCGTGGGGAGACCCAGTACTTC.

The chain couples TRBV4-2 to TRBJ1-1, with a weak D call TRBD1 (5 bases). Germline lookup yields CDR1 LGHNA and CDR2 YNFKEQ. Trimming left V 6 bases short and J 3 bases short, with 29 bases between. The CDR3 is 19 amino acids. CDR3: CASSFEVIGPRGADTEAFF. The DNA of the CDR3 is TGTGCCAGCAGTTTCGAAGTGATCGGGCCAAGGGGCGCAGACACTGAAGCTTTCTTT.

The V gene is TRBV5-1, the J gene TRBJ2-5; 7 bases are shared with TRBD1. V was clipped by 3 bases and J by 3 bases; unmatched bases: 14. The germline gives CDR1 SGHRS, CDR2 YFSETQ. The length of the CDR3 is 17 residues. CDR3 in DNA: TGCGCCAGCAGCTCCCAACCCACCGGGACAGTGGAAGAGACCCAGTACTTC. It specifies CASSSQPTGTVEETQYF. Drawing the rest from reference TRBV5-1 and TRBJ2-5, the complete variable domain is KAGVTQTPRYLIKTRGQQVTLSCSPISGHRSVSWYQQTPGQGLQFLFEYFSETQRNKGNFPGRFSGRQFSNSRSEMNVSTLELGDSALYLCASSSQPTGTVEETQYFGPGTRLLVL.

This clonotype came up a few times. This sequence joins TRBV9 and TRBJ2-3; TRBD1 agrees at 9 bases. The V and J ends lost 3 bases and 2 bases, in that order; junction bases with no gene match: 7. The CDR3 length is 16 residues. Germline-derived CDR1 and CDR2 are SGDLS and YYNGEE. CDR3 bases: TGTGCCAGCAGCGCCCGGACAGGGGATTTCACAGATACGCAGTATTTT. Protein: CASSARTGDFTDTQYF.

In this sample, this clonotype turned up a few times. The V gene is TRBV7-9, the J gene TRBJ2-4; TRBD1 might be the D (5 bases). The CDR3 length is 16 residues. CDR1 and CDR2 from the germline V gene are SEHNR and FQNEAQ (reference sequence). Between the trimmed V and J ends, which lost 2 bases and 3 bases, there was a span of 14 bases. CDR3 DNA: TGTGCCAGCAGCTTACAGGGTGCTGGCGACAAAAACATTCAGTACTTC. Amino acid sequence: CASSLQGAGDKNIQYF.

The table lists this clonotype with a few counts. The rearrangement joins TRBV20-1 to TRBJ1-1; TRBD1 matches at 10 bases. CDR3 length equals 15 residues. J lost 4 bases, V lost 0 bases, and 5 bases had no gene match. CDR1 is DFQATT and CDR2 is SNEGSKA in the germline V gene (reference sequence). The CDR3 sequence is CSARDDGQGVTEAFF. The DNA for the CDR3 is TGCAGTGCTAGAGATGATGGACAGGGGGTCACTGAAGCTTTCTTT.

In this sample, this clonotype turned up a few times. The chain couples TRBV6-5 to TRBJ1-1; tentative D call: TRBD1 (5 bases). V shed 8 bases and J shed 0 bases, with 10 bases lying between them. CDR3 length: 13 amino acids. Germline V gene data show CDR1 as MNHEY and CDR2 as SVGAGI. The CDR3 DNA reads TGTGCCAGCGGATTGGGGCTGAACACTGAAGCTTTCTTT. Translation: CASGLGLNTEAFF.

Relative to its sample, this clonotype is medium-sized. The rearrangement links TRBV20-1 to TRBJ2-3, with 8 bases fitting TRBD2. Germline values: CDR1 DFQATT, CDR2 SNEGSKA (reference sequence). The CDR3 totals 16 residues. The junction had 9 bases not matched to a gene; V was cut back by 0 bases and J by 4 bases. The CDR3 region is CSARDLRRGEADTQYF. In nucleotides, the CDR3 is TGCAGTGCTAGAGATCTCAGGCGGGGGGAGGCAGATACGCAGTATTTT.

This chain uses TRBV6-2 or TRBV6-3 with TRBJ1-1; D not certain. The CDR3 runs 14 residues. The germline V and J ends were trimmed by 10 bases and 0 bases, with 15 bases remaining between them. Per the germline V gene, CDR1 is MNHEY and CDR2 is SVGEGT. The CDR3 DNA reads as TGTGCCATCACCCCGTCCGGTTTGAACACTGAAGCTTTCTTT. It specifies CAITPSGLNTEAFF.

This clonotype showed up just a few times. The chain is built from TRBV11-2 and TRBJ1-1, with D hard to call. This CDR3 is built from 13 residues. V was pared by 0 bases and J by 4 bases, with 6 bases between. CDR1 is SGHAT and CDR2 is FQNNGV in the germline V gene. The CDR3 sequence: CASSLEGITEAFF. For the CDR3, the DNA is TGTGCCAGCAGCTTAGAGGGGATCACTGAAGCTTTCTTT.

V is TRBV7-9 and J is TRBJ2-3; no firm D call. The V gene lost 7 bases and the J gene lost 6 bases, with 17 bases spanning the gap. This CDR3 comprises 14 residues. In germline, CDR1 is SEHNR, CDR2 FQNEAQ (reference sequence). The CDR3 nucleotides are TGTGCCAGCAAAAGCGTGGTAGTTTGGGATACGCAGTATTTT. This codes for CASKSVVVWDTQYF. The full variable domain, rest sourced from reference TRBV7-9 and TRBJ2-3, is DTGVSQNPRHKITKRGQNVTFRCDPISEHNRLYWYRQTLGQGPEFLTYFQNEAQLEKSRLLSDRFSAERPKGSFSTLEIQRTEQGDSAMYLCASKSVVVWDTQYFGPGTRLTVL.

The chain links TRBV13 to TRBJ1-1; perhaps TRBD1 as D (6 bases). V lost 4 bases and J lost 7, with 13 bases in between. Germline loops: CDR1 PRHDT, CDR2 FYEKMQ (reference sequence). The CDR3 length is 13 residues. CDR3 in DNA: TGTGCCAGCAGCTCGGGGGCCCCCGATGAAGCTTTCTTT. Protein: CASSSGAPDEAFF.

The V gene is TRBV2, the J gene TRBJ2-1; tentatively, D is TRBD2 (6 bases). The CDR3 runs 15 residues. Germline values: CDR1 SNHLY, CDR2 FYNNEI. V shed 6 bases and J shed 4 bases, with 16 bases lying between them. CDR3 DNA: TGTGCCAGCAGATTAGATAGCGGAGGGTACAATGAGCAGTTCTTC. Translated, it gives CASRLDSGGYNEQFF.

The CDR3: CASSLEETGASPLHF. The CDR3 bases are TGTGCCAGCAGCTTAGAAGAGACAGGGGCTTCACCCCTCCACTTT. V is TRBV7-9 and J is TRBJ1-6, with 8 bases identical to TRBD1. The CDR3 covers 15 residues. Germline-derived CDR1 and CDR2 are SEHNR and FQNEAQ (reference sequence). The J segment lost 9 bases and the V segment lost 1 base, leaving 5 bases of the junction unmatched.

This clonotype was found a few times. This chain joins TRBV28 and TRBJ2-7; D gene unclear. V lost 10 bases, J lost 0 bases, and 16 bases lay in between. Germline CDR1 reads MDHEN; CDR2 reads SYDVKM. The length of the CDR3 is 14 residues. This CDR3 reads CAISPRSSSYEQYF. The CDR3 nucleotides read TGTGCCATCTCCCCGAGGTCGAGCTCCTACGAGCAGTACTTC.

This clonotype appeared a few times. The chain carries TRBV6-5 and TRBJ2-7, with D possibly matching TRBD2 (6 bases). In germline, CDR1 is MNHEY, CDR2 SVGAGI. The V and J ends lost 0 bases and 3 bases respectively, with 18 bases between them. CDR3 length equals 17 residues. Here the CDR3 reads CASSYSIRWQGGYEQYF. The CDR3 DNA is TGTGCCAGCAGTTACTCGATACGTTGGCAGGGAGGCTACGAGCAGTACTTC.

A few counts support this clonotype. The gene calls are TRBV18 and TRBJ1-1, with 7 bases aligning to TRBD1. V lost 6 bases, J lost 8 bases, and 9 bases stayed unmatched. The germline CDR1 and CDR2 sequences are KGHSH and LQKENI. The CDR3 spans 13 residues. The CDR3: CASSPIQGEEAFF. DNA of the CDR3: TGTGCCAGCTCTCCGATCCAGGGGGAAGAAGCTTTCTTT.

This CDR3 is CASTKRLGTDYEQYF. The CDR3 coding sequence is TGTGCCAGCACGAAAAGGTTGGGGACAGACTACGAGCAGTACTTC. The chain carries TRBV27 and TRBJ2-7, with TRBD1 matching over 7 bases. J lost 3 bases, V lost 7 bases, and 12 bases had no gene match. Looked up from germline, CDR1 is MNHEY and CDR2 is SMNVEV (reference sequence). The CDR3 spans 15 residues.